These 17 T cell receptor beta chains share one sample of origin, sequenced in a study of Ad26.COV2.S vaccination and SARS-CoV-2 variants. Noted treatment: some 20 received Ad26.COV2.S at low or high dose, single or two shots; about 5 received placebo; per-sample allocation not given. All samples were drawn on day 63, counting from the first vaccine or placebo injection. TCRdb keeps only in-frame clones here, not all; method: immunoSEQ multiplex PCR. The repertoire holds roughly 350,000 clones, around 86% seen once, with 3.4% in the top ten. Specimen: peripheral blood, collected in a trial of Ad26.COV2.S vaccine versus placebo. Source of these receptors: a person between 18 and 59 years old who received the Ad26.COV2.S COVID-19 vaccine or a placebo.

This clone has a single count. The rearrangement uses TRBV12-5 and TRBJ2-7; D uncertain. V lost 1 base, J lost 4 bases, and 2 bases lay in between. The CDR3 runs 11 residues. The germline CDR1 and CDR2 sequences are LGHNT and FRNRAP. Written as DNA, the CDR3 is TGTGCTAGTGGTTTGGGATACGAGCAGTACTTC. It is translated as CASGLGYEQYF.

With regard to this clone: The same CDR3 can be traced to other DNA sequences in this sample. The chain joins TRBV5-6 to TRBJ1-2, with D perhaps TRBD1 (6 bases). Germline V gene data show CDR1 as SGHDT and CDR2 as YYEEEE. The CDR3 spans 14 residues. Trimming shortened V by 0 bases and J by 0 bases, and 6 bases separated the two germline ends. The CDR3 spells CASSLGTANYGYTF. In DNA form, the CDR3 reads TGTGCCAGCAGCTTGGGGACAGCTAACTATGGCTACACCTTC.

J is TRBJ1-1 and V is TRBV27, with a possible D match to TRBD1 (6 bases). There are 14 residues in the CDR3. Trimming took off 4 bases at V and 5 bases at J, with 14 bases between the two ends. Per germline, CDR1 MNHEY and CDR2 SMNVEV (reference sequence). This chain's CDR3 is CASSSAGVTTEAFF. The CDR3 DNA reads TGTGCCAGCAGTTCGGCAGGGGTAACGACTGAAGCTTTCTTT.

V and J are TRBV10-3 and TRBJ1-5; no reliable D call. The CDR3 consists of 13 residues. V was cut by 0 bases and J by 9 bases, with 9 bases left in between. Germline assignment: CDR1 ENHRY and CDR2 SYGVKD. The CDR3, as DNA: TGTGCCATCAGTGAGTCGACGGTTCCGCCCCAGCATTTT. It is translated as CAISESTVPPQHF.

For this clone: Other nucleotide sequences in the sample specify the same CDR3. V is TRBV30 and J is TRBJ1-5; 8 bases agree with TRBD1. The CDR3 length is 13 residues. Unmatched junction bases numbered 0, after V lost 1 base and J lost 4 bases. CDR1 GTSNPN and CDR2 SVGIG come from the germline V gene (reference sequence). This CDR3 is CAWSGTGNQPQHF. DNA of the CDR3: TGTGCCTGGAGTGGGACAGGGAATCAGCCCCAGCATTTT.

This clone is classed as medium-sized. V usage is TRBV4-3 and J usage is TRBJ2-2, with D possibly TRBD2 on 6 matching bases. The CDR3 covers 18 residues. CDR1 and CDR2 (germline): LGHNA, YSLEER. V was trimmed by 0 bases and J by 4 bases, leaving 18 bases between them. The CDR3 reads CASSQDRSGDLSTGELFF. CDR3 DNA sequence: TGCGCCAGCAGCCAAGATCGGTCGGGGGATCTTAGCACCGGGGAGCTGTTTTTT.

The chain carries TRBV6-5 and TRBJ1-3; maybe TRBD1 (6 bases). Germline CDR1 MNHEY, CDR2 SVGAGI. The germline V and J ends were trimmed by 10 bases and 4 bases, with 17 bases remaining between them. This CDR3 is 14 amino acids long. The chain's CDR3 is CATTQGQYGNTIYF. CDR3 nucleotides: TGTGCCACCACACAGGGACAATACGGAAACACCATATATTTT.

This clone has just one count. The J gene is TRBJ2-5, the V gene TRBV3-1 (or the pseudogene TRBV3-2), with 12 bases identical to TRBD2. CDR3 length: 17 amino acids. Germline CDR1 LGHDT, CDR2 YNNKEL (reference sequence). The junction had 11 bases not matched to a gene; V was cut back by 3 bases and J by 6 bases. The chain's CDR3 is CASSHSGLAGGRKTQYF. The CDR3 DNA sequence: TGTGCCAGCAGCCACTCGGGTCTAGCGGGGGGGCGTAAGACCCAGTACTTC.

With regard to this clone: Mismatch with germline at one junction end may stem from a read error. This chain connects TRBV27 to TRBJ2-7; possibly TRBD1 for D (6 bases). This CDR3 is 15 amino acids long. The germline V gene encodes CDR1 MNHEY and CDR2 SMNVEV (reference sequence). CDR3 sequence (DNA): TGTGCCAGCAGTTCGACCGGGACACGGGTCGAGTGTGGGCCCTTC. Its translation is CASSSTGTRVECGPF.

The chain combines TRBV5-1 with TRBJ2-2, with D maybe TRBD1 (6 bases). CDR3 size: 15 residues. V gave up 5 bases and J gave up 6 bases, with 17 bases separating them. Germline-derived CDR1 and CDR2 are SGHRS and YFSETQ. CDR3 coding DNA: TGCGCCAGCAGTTACTCAGGGGTGAGGGCCGGGGAGCTGTTTTTT. Amino acids: CASSYSGVRAGELFF.

This clone was observed a single time. The chain combines TRBV2 with TRBJ2-2; TRBD2 aligns across 8 bases. CDR1 is SNHLY and CDR2 is FYNNEI in the germline V gene. With V trimmed by 1 base and J by 4 bases, 2 bases remained unmatched. The CDR3 spans 15 residues. The CDR3 DNA follows: TGTGCCAGCAGTGAAGGGCGGGAGGCCACCGGGGAGCTGTTTTTT. The encoded protein is CASSEGREATGELFF. The full variable domain, completed using reference TRBV2 and TRBJ2-2, is EPEVTQTPSHQVTQMGQEVILRCVPISNHLYFYWYRQILGQKVEFLVSFYNNEISEKSEIFDDQFSVERPDGSNFTLKIRSTKLEDSAMYFCASSEGREATGELFFGEGSRLTVL.

In its sample, this clone was seen once. This sequence joins TRBV27 and TRBJ2-7; perhaps D is TRBD1 or TRBD2 (5 bases each). CDR1 is MNHEY and CDR2 is SMNVEV in the germline V gene (reference sequence). Trimming shortened V by 3 bases and J by 6 bases, and 15 bases separated the two germline ends. This CDR3 spans 14 amino acids. The CDR3 sequence is CASSFRGRQGEQYF. The CDR3 nucleotides are TGTGCCAGCAGTTTCCGGGGCAGGCAGGGCGAGCAGTACTTC.

This clone was seen a few times. The chain combines TRBV6-4 with TRBJ1-6, with TRBD1 matching over 7 bases. CDR1 is MRHNA, CDR2 SNTAGT, per germline. This CDR3 has 17 residues. V shed 3 bases, J shed 2 bases, and the junction held 7 bases outside the gene matches. CDR3 residues: CASSETTGRPYNSPLHF. The CDR3 DNA is TGTGCCAGCAGTGAAACGACAGGGAGGCCCTATAATTCACCCCTCCACTTT.

This clone was seen only a few times. The chain uses TRBV4-2 and TRBJ1-2; D uncertain. With 4 bases removed from V and 3 bases from J, the gap between germline ends came to 9 bases. Germline V gene lookup returns CDR1 LGHNA and CDR2 YNFKEQ. This CDR3 has 13 amino acids. CDR3 DNA: TGTGCCAGCAGCCCTGTCGGTGACTATGGCTACACCTTC. It encodes CASSPVGDYGYTF.

J is TRBJ1-1 and V is TRBV6-5; no reliable D call. With 9 bases removed from V and 2 bases from J, the gap between germline ends came to 19 bases. The germline gives CDR1 MNHEY, CDR2 SVGAGI. The CDR3 is 15 residues long. The CDR3 here is CASRTELAANTEAFF. CDR3 nucleotides: TGTGCCAGTAGGACTGAGTTGGCAGCCAACACTGAAGCTTTCTTT.

The table lists this clone with a count of one. Here the CDR3 reads CASSQDWGQGDGYTF. Written as DNA, the CDR3 is TGCGCCAGCAGCCAAGATTGGGGACAGGGAGATGGCTACACCTTC. The chain uses TRBV4-3 and TRBJ1-2, with 9 bases fitting TRBD1. V shed 0 bases and J 6 bases; nucleotides not matched to a gene: 5. The CDR3 length is 15 residues. CDR1 and CDR2 (germline): LGHNA, YSLEER.

This clone was counted once. CDR3 region: CASSPRGGFNEQYF. The CDR3 DNA follows: TGTGCCAGCAGCCCTCGGGGGGGATTTAACGAGCAGTACTTC. This chain joins TRBV5-4 and TRBJ2-7, with TRBD2 matching 8 bases. V lost 4 bases, J lost 5 bases, and 8 bases stayed unmatched. The V gene's germline CDR1 is SGHNT and CDR2 YYREEE (reference sequence). CDR3 size: 14 residues.